This T cell receptor (beta chain) was identified during a study of blood T cell repertoires in COVID-19. The wider study: T cells, B-cell-depleted T cells, or PBMCs supplied cDNA or gDNA.

Germline CDR1 reads SEHNR; CDR2 reads FQNEAQ (reference sequence). Between the trimmed V and J ends, which lost 2 bases and 2 bases, there was a span of 9 bases. This CDR3 is 14 amino acids long. This clone has only one observation. Assay: immunoSEQ multiplex PCR; the TCRdb copy retains only in-frame clones and omits some. The data contain 400,000 or so clones, 80% to 90% of them singletons. The cohort comprised adults aged 18 to 89 years residing in approximately 25 US areas. In Cohort 3, a recovered donor had either two negative PCRs, clearance, or symptom resolution. Sequenced input: PBMCs or T cells enriched from blood (not recorded which). This sequence originates from a man aged 25-45 years who had recovered from COVID-19. V gene TRBV7-9 combines with J gene TRBJ2-5; tentative D call: TRBD2 (6 bases). This CDR3 reads CASSLNGGQETQYF. The CDR3 DNA reads as TGTGCCAGCAGCTTAAACGGAGGGCAAGAGACCCAGTACTTC.